This TCR beta chain came from a study of regulatory T cells in long-lasting Graves disease. Germline V gives CDR1 MNHEY, CDR2 SMNVEV (reference sequence). CDR3 length: 15 residues. The V end was cut by 5 bases, the J end by 3 bases, with 17 bases between. Time point in this sample: newly diagnosed GD, antithyroid drugs for less than 3 months. There was RNA extracted from PBMCs, and the TCR library was made from it. At least ten counts were recorded for this clonotype. According to the study, TCR beta libraries were built with iRepertoire HTBI primers and CDR3-region Arm-PCR. Original handling: In the combined samples, 50 to 75 TRBV and fewer than 15 TRBJ segments were identified. TCRdb passed the multiplex PCR reads through MiXCR, listing each CDR3 protein once. These V and J calls derive from TCRdb rather than the authors' analysis. This sample has 540,000 or so distinct CDR3 sequences; around an eighth occur once, and the top ten carry 10%.

These same records also appear under a second study, on T cells in Graves' hyperthyroidism and ophthalmopathy.

This sequence originates from a man aged 25 to 45 with Graves disease. The gene calls are TRBV27 and TRBJ2-7; D possibly uses TRBD1 or TRBD2 (5 bases each). The material sequenced was peripheral blood mononuclear cells (PBMCs), taken at new diagnosis, from a patient treated with antithyroid drugs. CDR3 in amino acids: CASSPGRGRHYEQYF. The CDR3 DNA reads as TGTGCCAGCAGTCCTGGACGGGGACGACACTACGAGCAGTACTTC.